A selection of T cell receptor beta chains follows, all from one sample in a study of blood T cells in healthy people across ages. A single record per CDR3 protein comes from TCRdb applying MiXCR to the 5' RACE reads. In the table there are about 580,000 distinct CDR3 sequences, roughly 48% of which are singletons. The sample taken for sequencing was blood. These receptors originate from an elderly man in good health. The CDR3 runs from the conserved cysteine through the conserved F or W. The order of the fields is CDR3 protein, CDR3 DNA, V gene, D gene, clone size, J gene. A D gene is named only where the DNA matches it firmly. Clone size is not always given. Where it is, it says once, few, many or a class for expanded clones.

CATSLGQSSYNEQFF,TGCGCCACCTCACTTGGACAGAGCTCCTACAATGAGCAGTTCTTC,TRBV5-1,NA,once,TRBJ2-1
CAISRGTPTDTQYF,TGTGCCATCAGTCGGGGCACCCCCACAGATACGCAGTATTTT,TRBV10-3,NA,NA,TRBJ2-3
CASSVATSGNLGNEQFF,TGTGCCAGCAGCGTAGCTACTAGCGGAAACTTAGGTAATGAGCAGTTCTTC,TRBV9,TRBD2,NA,TRBJ2-1
CASSVRNSGANVLTF,TGTGCCAGCAGCGTCCGGAACTCTGGGGCCAACGTCCTGACTTTC,TRBV9,NA,NA,TRBJ2-6
CAISESVRNSYNEQFF,TGTGCCATCAGTGAGTCCGTCAGGAACTCCTACAATGAGCAGTTCTTC,TRBV10-3,NA,NA,TRBJ2-1
CASSEGTGSHSEQFF,TGTGCCAGCAGCGAAGGGACAGGTTCCCACAGTGAGCAGTTCTTC,TRBV7-2,TRBD1,once,TRBJ2-1
CASSPGAGGDTQYF,TGTGCCAGCAGCCCAGGGGCGGGGGGAGATACGCAGTATTTT,TRBV7-2,TRBD2,once,TRBJ2-3
CASSHGDQETQYF,TGTGCCAGCAGCCACGGGGACCAAGAGACCCAGTACTTC,TRBV7-6,NA,NA,TRBJ2-5
CASRETGDRVCSAFF,TGTGCCAGCAGGGAGACTGGGGACAGGGTCTGTTCTGCTTTCTTT,TRBV6-6,TRBD1,few,TRBJ1-1
CASSLSGGHEQFF,TGCGCCAGCAGCCTCTCGGGAGGTCATGAGCAGTTCTTC,TRBV4-3,TRBD2,few,TRBJ2-1
CSARFRGASGEQYF,TGCAGTGCTAGGTTCCGCGGGGCAAGTGGCGAGCAGTACTTC,TRBV20-1,NA,NA,TRBJ2-7
CASSSVGGKPYEQYF,TGTGCCAGCAGCTCGGTCGGGGGCAAACCCTACGAGCAGTACTTC,TRBV7-2,NA,NA,TRBJ2-7
CASSLAVRNQETQYF,TGTGCCAGCAGCTTAGCCGTCCGAAACCAAGAGACCCAGTACTTC,TRBV7-2,NA,few,TRBJ2-5
CSARLQGAYEQYF,TGCAGTGCTAGACTACAGGGAGCCTACGAGCAGTACTTC,TRBV20-1,NA,NA,TRBJ2-7
CASSYGGVKTGELFF,TGTGCCAGCAGTTACGGGGGTGTGAAGACCGGGGAGCTGTTTTTT,TRBV6-5,NA,NA,TRBJ2-2
CASSYMGVGSYEQYF,TGTGCCAGCAGTTACATGGGGGTAGGGTCCTACGAGCAGTACTTC,TRBV6-5,NA,few,TRBJ2-7
CASSRQTGNNSPLHF,TGTGCCAGCAGCCGACAGACGGGAAATAATTCACCCCTCCACTTT,TRBV6-6,NA,many,TRBJ1-6
CASSPLLWDAQPQHF,TGTGCCAGCAGCCCCCTCCTGTGGGATGCTCAGCCCCAGCATTTT,TRBV7-6,NA,NA,TRBJ1-5
CASSQWKGTDTQYF,TGCGCCAGCAGCCAATGGAAGGGAACAGATACGCAGTATTTT,TRBV4-3,NA,few,TRBJ2-3
CASSQSSGRAYNEQFF,TGTGCCAGCAGCCAGAGTAGCGGGAGGGCCTACAATGAGCAGTTCTTC,TRBV11-2,TRBD2,few,TRBJ2-1
CSVVGAGETQYF,TGCAGCGTTGTCGGGGCAGGGGAGACCCAGTACTTC,TRBV29-1,NA,few,TRBJ2-5
CSVVGGLVDEQFF,TGCAGCGTTGTAGGCGGCTTAGTCGATGAGCAGTTCTTC,TRBV29-1,NA,many,TRBJ2-1
CASSPWAGVSYEQYF,TGTGCCAGCAGCCCGTGGGCGGGAGTTTCCTACGAGCAGTACTTC,TRBV7-2,TRBD2,few,TRBJ2-7
CASSVGYTDTQYF,TGTGCCAGCAGCGTGGGATACACAGATACGCAGTATTTT,TRBV13,NA,few,TRBJ2-3
CASSGSGMAYEQYF,TGTGCCAGCAGTGGCAGCGGCATGGCCTACGAGCAGTACTTC,TRBV27,NA,NA,TRBJ2-7
CASSRGTLDNYGYTF,TGTGCCAGCAGTCGCGGGACACTTGACAACTATGGCTACACCTTC,TRBV6-5,NA,many,TRBJ1-2
CASSQIGTEAFF,TGTGCCAGCAGCCAGATAGGCACTGAAGCTTTCTTT,TRBV3-1,NA,few,TRBJ1-1
CASSSRDRASSRADTQYF,TGTGCCAGCAGCTCCCGGGACAGGGCTTCTTCGAGAGCAGATACGCAGTATTTT,TRBV7-2,TRBD1,NA,TRBJ2-3
CSARGPWFPYNEQFF,TGCAGTGCTAGAGGACCCTGGTTCCCCTACAATGAGCAGTTCTTC,TRBV20-1,NA,once,TRBJ2-1
CASSASSGTSGLNTQYF,TGTGCCAGCAGCGCATCGTCCGGGACTAGCGGGTTAAATACGCAGTATTTT,TRBV7-2,TRBD2,NA,TRBJ2-3
CSARKIAGGNTDTQYF,TGCAGTGCTCGAAAAATAGCGGGGGGGAACACAGATACGCAGTATTTT,TRBV20-1,TRBD2,NA,TRBJ2-3
CASSVLSTDTQYF,TGTGCCAGCAGTGTGCTGAGCACAGATACGCAGTATTTT,TRBV6-5,NA,many,TRBJ2-3
CASSPPPKELEAFF,TGTGCCAGCAGCCCTCCCCCTAAAGAATTGGAAGCTTTCTTT,TRBV7-9,NA,few,TRBJ1-1
CASSPDRREGEQFF,TGTGCCAGCAGTCCCGACCGGAGAGAGGGTGAGCAGTTCTTC,TRBV27,NA,NA,TRBJ2-1
CASSEMYPENTGELFF,TGTGCCAGCAGTGAAATGTATCCGGAGAACACCGGGGAGCTGTTTTTT,TRBV6-1,NA,NA,TRBJ2-2
CATSDSRPGQLKETQYF,TGTGCCACCAGTGATTCCAGACCGGGACAGCTAAAAGAGACCCAGTACTTC,TRBV24-1,TRBD1,NA,TRBJ2-5
CASSPSIGGSLSEQFF,TGTGCCAGCAGCCCGAGCATTGGCGGGAGTTTGAGTGAGCAGTTCTTC,TRBV12-3/TRBV12-4,TRBD2,NA,TRBJ2-1
CASSLVRVAEQYF,TGTGCCAGCAGCTTAGTCAGGGTTGCTGAGCAGTACTTC,TRBV7-8,NA,few,TRBJ2-7
CASSYSPNYGYTF,TGTGCCAGCAGTTACTCGCCCAACTATGGCTACACCTTC,TRBV6-5,NA,many,TRBJ1-2
CAEDGPSAYEQYF,TGTGCCGAGGACGGGCCCTCCGCCTACGAGCAGTACTTC,TRBV30,NA,NA,TRBJ2-7
CSAREAARGGQPQHF,TGCAGTGCTAGAGAGGCGGCCAGGGGAGGACAGCCCCAGCATTTT,TRBV20-1,NA,NA,TRBJ1-5
CSASVASGNTIYF,TGCAGTGCTAGTGTCGCCTCTGGAAACACCATATATTTT,TRBV20-1,NA,NA,TRBJ1-3
CASSIGTTYNEQFF,TGCGCCAGCAGCATCGGGACAACGTACAATGAGCAGTTCTTC,TRBV5-1,NA,few,TRBJ2-1
CASSTGDFSYNEQFF,TGCGCCAGCAGCACGGGGGATTTCTCCTACAATGAGCAGTTCTTC,TRBV5-1,NA,few,TRBJ2-1
CASCSQGLNYGYTF,TGTGCCAGTTGTTCTCAGGGGCTGAACTATGGCTACACCTTC,TRBV5-4,NA,NA,TRBJ1-2
CASSQRHRTYEQYF,TGTGCCAGCAGCCAGCGGCACAGAACCTACGAGCAGTACTTC,TRBV3-1,NA,few,TRBJ2-7
CASPPAGLAGLGSSYNEQYF,TGTGCCAGTCCTCCTGCGGGACTAGCGGGATTAGGGAGCTCCTACAATGAGCAGTACTTC,TRBV6-2/TRBV6-3,TRBD2,once,TRBJ2-7
CSARGGPAGGTQYF,TGCAGTGCTAGAGGGGGTCCCGCCGGAGGTACGCAGTATTTT,TRBV20-1,NA,NA,TRBJ2-3
CASSQDGNNEQFF,TGTGCCAGCAGCCAAGACGGGAACAATGAGCAGTTCTTC,TRBV2,NA,NA,TRBJ2-1
CASSIAVGPADEQFF,TGTGCCAGTAGTATAGCTGTCGGTCCGGCCGATGAGCAGTTCTTC,TRBV19,NA,NA,TRBJ2-1
CAISDPRGNEQFF,TGTGCCATCAGTGACCCCAGAGGCAATGAGCAGTTCTTC,TRBV10-3,NA,NA,TRBJ2-1
CASSFGSSLGEQYF,TGTGCCAGCAGCTTTGGGAGCTCCCTGGGCGAGCAGTACTTC,TRBV7-2,NA,NA,TRBJ2-7
CASSPGTRTEAFF,TGTGCCAGCAGCCCCGGGACGCGGACTGAAGCTTTCTTT,TRBV12-3/TRBV12-4,NA,once,TRBJ1-1
CASSPQRAGGHEQYF,TGTGCCAGCAGTCCCCAGCGAGCGGGGGGGCACGAGCAGTACTTC,TRBV12-3/TRBV12-4,TRBD2,many,TRBJ2-7
CASSQAPVGLNYGYTF,TGTGCCAGCAGCCAAGCCCCTGTGGGCCTTAACTATGGCTACACCTTC,TRBV3-1,NA,once,TRBJ1-2